The source of this T cell receptor (beta chain) is a study of CD8+ T cells in alopecia areata. Treatment in this sample: oral pan-JAK inhibitor, 5-10 mg twice daily. The V and J ends lost 4 bases and 4 bases respectively, with 13 bases between them. The CDR3 is 14 residues long. Germline assignment: CDR1 SGHTS and CDR2 YDEGEE. Investigators isolated RNA and reverse transcribed it into cDNA to act as the sequencing template. This table comes from immunoSEQ multiplex PCR, and its TCRdb copy is limited to in-frame clones, with some not included. The sample shows 130,000 to 150,000 clones, roughly 82% of them seen only once.

Specimen: CD8+ T cells sorted from blood, collected at week 4, from a patient treated with tofacitinib. The receptor was derived from a human donor with alopecia areata. The V gene is TRBV5-8, the J gene TRBJ2-3; D assignment may be TRBD1 or TRBD2 (5 bases each). CDR3 sequence reads: CASSAARDADTQYF. In nucleotides, the CDR3 is TGTGCCAGCAGCGCGGCCCGGGACGCAGATACGCAGTATTTT.